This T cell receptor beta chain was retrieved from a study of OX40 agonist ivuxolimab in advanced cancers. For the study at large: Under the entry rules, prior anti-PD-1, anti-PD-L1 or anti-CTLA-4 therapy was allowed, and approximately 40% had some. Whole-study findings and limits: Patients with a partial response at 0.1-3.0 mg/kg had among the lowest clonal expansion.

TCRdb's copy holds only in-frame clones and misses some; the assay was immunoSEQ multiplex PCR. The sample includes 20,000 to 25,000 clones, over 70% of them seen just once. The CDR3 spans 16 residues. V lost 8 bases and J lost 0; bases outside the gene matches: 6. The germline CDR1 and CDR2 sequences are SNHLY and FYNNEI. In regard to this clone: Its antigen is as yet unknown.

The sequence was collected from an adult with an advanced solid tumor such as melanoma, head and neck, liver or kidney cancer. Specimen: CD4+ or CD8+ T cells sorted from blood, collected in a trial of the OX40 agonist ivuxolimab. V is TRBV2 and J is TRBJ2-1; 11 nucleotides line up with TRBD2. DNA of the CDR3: TGTGCCAGCGTGGGGACTAGCGGACTCTCCTACAATGAGCAGTTCTTC. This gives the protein CASVGTSGLSYNEQFF.